This T cell receptor beta chain was documented in a study of CD8+ T cells in alopecia areata (dated by TCRdb to between 2017 and 2018). As for the study more broadly: Skin from C3H/HeJ donors with spontaneous alopecia (6-12 months old) was grafted onto female C3H/HeJ recipients that were 7-10 weeks old. The study used high-throughput TCRbeta sequencing to examine T cell clonal expansion in alopecia areata, in both the C3H/HeJ mouse model and human patients. In humans, TCRbeta sequencing was performed on scalp tissue and on sorted CD4+ and CD8+ peripheral blood T cells from healthy controls and from patients with patchy or totalis/universalis alopecia areata. Clonality in the scalp was compared among normal scalp (n=4), patchy alopecia areata scalp (n=8), and alopecia totalis/universalis scalp (n=8). RNA was extracted with the PAXgene miRNA kit for fixed scalp, the miRNeasy kit for PBMCs, and the RNeasy kit for mouse skin. immunoSEQ multiplex PCR using 35 Vbeta forward primers and 13 Jbeta reverse primers was used to amplify TCRbeta CDR3 regions.

This clone was observed a handful of times. Its antigen is not yet known. Being a mouse receptor, it is described with mouse gene labels and germline sequences. With the read ending 4 residues before the CDR3 end, the germline J gene is used to fill in that end. Between the V and J ends, shortened by 3 bases and 0 bases respectively, the junction contains 11 bases. The CDR3 sequence holds 15 residues, the cysteine and phenylalanine included. The 33 bases shown cover part of the CDR3, and their frame starts at base 1. The germline V gene specifies NSHNY as CDR1 and SYGAGN as CDR2. Findings and caveats that apply to the study as a whole: Compared with normal scalp, lesional scalp had higher clonality and more expanded CD8+ clones, particularly in alopecia totalis/universalis, a pattern that suggests antigenic drive. Unlike mouse skin, which is dominated by gammadelta T cells, normal human skin has resident alphabeta T cells that are also sequenced, and this complicates analysis of the scalp TCR repertoire. TCR sequences shared between patients were less clear than in mice, possibly partly because of HLA diversity in the patient population.

The method behind the library was the immunoSEQ multiplex PCR assay. RNA was extracted from all samples and reverse transcribed into cDNA as template for TCR sequencing. First-strand cDNA was synthesized using SuperScript III with a 2:1 mix of oligo-dT and random hexamers. A synthetic immune receptor repertoire was used to measure amplification bias, and any remaining bias was corrected computationally. Libraries were sequenced on Illumina HiSeq using 60 bp reads that covered the CDR3 and were read from J toward V. The paper's processing steps were these. After raw reads were preprocessed to remove errors, the CDR3 was defined following IMGT conventions as running from the conserved cysteine to phenylalanine. To get clonality, Shannon entropy was normalized by log2 of the number of productive unique TCRs and the result was subtracted from 1. CD4 or CD8 identity of scalp clones was inferred by cross-referencing scalp TCRbeta sequences with sorted blood CD4 and CD8 repertoires. Not all clones reach the TCRdb copy of this immuneACCESS table, which keeps in-frame sequences only. Checked studies attribute under half of the gap to unresolved V genes and leave the rest unexplained. The D gene and trimming were derived from the DNA, and the V and J assignments and clone size from that table. For this sample, some 110,000 clones are listed, none of them singletons. The ten top clones hold roughly 21% of the sample.

The V gene is TRBV13-1 and the J gene is TRBJ2-3, with the D gene call left open. The specimen sequenced was lesional skin. The TCR originated in a C3H/HeJ mouse with alopecia areata. The strain's MHC haplotype is H2-k. The covered CDR3 bases are TGTGCCAGCAGTGCGAACAGCCCTAGTGCAGAA. It codes for CASSANSPSAE. The whole CDR3 is CASSANSPSAETLYF.